Described below is a single T cell receptor (beta chain) sequence and its context. There are many counts of this clonotype. Its specific antigen is unknown. The CDR3 does not close with the conserved phenylalanine or tryptophan, likely indicating a read error. No DNA is shown, since the ends of the CDR3 on it are uncertain; the CDR3 is the one TCRdb lists. The CDR3 sequence runs 9 residues, both termini included. From a lookup of the germline V gene, CDR1 and CDR2 are MNHNS and SASEGT. This entry comes from a study of Graves' ophthalmopathy and Graves' hyperthyroidism (dated by TCRdb to the late 2010s). Context from the whole study: Hyperthyroidism was defined as stable when no progression to ophthalmopathy occurred within 18 months of follow-up. After sampling, hyperthyroidism patients received methimazole starting at 30 mg daily, and ophthalmopathy patients received high-dose intravenous methylprednisolone. In total, approximately 140 blood samples were TCR-sequenced: 40 to 45 ophthalmopathy, approximately 80 hyperthyroidism and approximately 17 hyperthyroidism-to-ophthalmopathy patients. A discovery set of 100 patients (approximately 42 ophthalmopathy, approximately 58 stable hyperthyroidism) was enrolled to explore V-J signatures distinguishing ophthalmopathy from hyperthyroidism. To tell Graves' ophthalmopathy apart from Graves' hyperthyroidism, and to predict which patients would progress to ophthalmopathy, the study relied on TCR beta repertoire signatures. For independent validation, a separate cohort was made up of 18 to 20 hyperthyroidism patients plus 17 patients who later progressed from hyperthyroidism to ophthalmopathy. In roughly 6 hyperthyroidism patients, the T-cell repertoire of thyroid tissue was compared with the T-cell repertoire of blood. The full study reports these points: In cross-validation, the 13-signature model distinguished ophthalmopathy from stable hyperthyroidism with roughly 90% sensitivity and about 84% specificity, and in the test set the corresponding values were approximately 80% and 75%. No statistical method was used to predetermine the sample size, and group allocation was not hidden from the investigators. Most expanded thyroid clonotypes with frequency above 0.001 were also detected in blood, suggesting blood repertoires may reflect the thyroid immune response. In validation, the model predicted ophthalmopathy progression with 70.59% sensitivity and around 72% specificity; more than ten predicted patients were CT-confirmed with GO in a median of approximately six months.

For repertoire sequencing, the TCR beta CDR3 regions were amplified from RNA transcripts. The first round of RT-PCR was done with HTBI primers and the Qiagen OneStep RT-PCR kit, and was followed by a second round of multiplex PCR, then size selection and purification. Sequencing of the libraries was carried out on an Illumina HiSeq2000 in paired-end mode with 100 bp reads. As for the original processing: SOAPnuke was used to process the reads, removing any read that contained adapters or uncalled bases, had a mean Phred below 15, or lacked an exact match to the constant primer or identifier. COPE v1.2.5 was used to merge the high-quality paired reads. Each unique nucleotide sequence was treated as a clonotype, and MiTCR v1.1 was used to align the clonotypes to the IMGT TRB V, D and J references. The analysis was limited to V-J combinations with a frequency above 0.0001, which together covered 99.2% of repertoires. For each V-J combination, a TCR clonal expansion and chaos score was defined as the ratio of F50 clonal expansion to chaos observed in the TCRdist matrix. Welch's t-statistics and random forest were used to reduce the features to 10 to 15 V-J combinations, which were then used as input to a naive Bayes classifier. Thyroid-blood repertoire similarity was quantified with the Morisita-Horn index. TCRdb trimmed the raw reads at Q25, called clones with MiXCR and kept productive beta chains. Rows are combined by CDR3 protein, so each entry shows the most common genes and DNA. In this record, the V and J calls reflect TCRdb's handling and not the investigators' own analysis. In this sample the table shows around 1.1 million distinct CDR3 sequences, 35% to 40% of which occur a single time. Over 8.5% of the sample rests with the top ten.

Hyperthyroidism patients were newly diagnosed, were aged 18 to 65 years, and had a disease duration under 2 months. Patients with other autoimmune diseases, uncontrolled infections, pregnancy or lactation were excluded from the study. Diagnosis relied on clinical symptoms, serum thyroxine, TRAb, thyroid ultrasound and orbital computed tomography. Total RNA was extracted with Trizol reagent and quality-checked on an Agilent 2100 Bioanalyzer. The sequenced material came from peripheral blood or thyroid tissue (not recorded which). This TCR derives from an adult man with Graves' hyperthyroidism. Recombination connected TRBV6-1 to TRBJ2-7; the table's TRBD1 call for D was not verified on the DNA. The CDR3 protein sequence reads: CASSDLIRG.